This T cell receptor beta chain was profiled in a study of long-term antiretroviral therapy in people with HIV. At the level of the study: The 2015 recommendation for immediate ART came about a decade after the earliest samples. General study results and limits: The repertoire was dominated at all time points by clones expanded before ART.

Turning to this clone: Its target is unknown.

CDR3 length: 15 amino acids. V lost 7 bases to trimming and J lost 11 bases, with 21 bases between them. CDR1 is SGHAT and CDR2 is FQNNGV in the germline V gene. The libraries were made with immunoSEQ v3.0 at survey level. Measured with immunoSEQ multiplex PCR; TCRdb has only the in-frame clones, and not every one. The repertoire holds about 24,000 clones, with roughly 87% as singletons. Every sample had roughly 1-11 million cryopreserved PBMC in it before DNA extraction. The material was unsorted PBMCs, obtained 1.8 years before starting antiretroviral therapy. The V and J genes are TRBV11-2 and TRBJ1-6; weak D call: TRBD1 (5 bases). The TCR comes from a man in his fifties or sixties with HIV. The CDR3 region has the DNA TGTGCCAGCATCAAAGGGACGGAGCGGATAGCACCCCTCCACTTT. Translating gives CASIKGTERIAPLHF.